The rows below give T cell receptor beta chains drawn from one sample of a study of blood T cell repertoires in COVID-19. Some clones are missing from TCRdb's copy, which holds only in-frame ones; the method was immunoSEQ multiplex PCR. The sample holds approximately 310,000 clones, 75% to 90% seen once. The sample taken for sequencing was PBMCs or T cells enriched from blood (not recorded which). The receptors stem from a woman aged 25-40 years who had been exposed to COVID-19. Both conserved end residues are part of each CDR3. D genes are given only for firm matches. The size of a clone is reported for some rows only, either as once, few or many, or as a class for expanded clones.

J gene | D gene | clone size | V gene | CDR3 protein | CDR3 DNA
TRBJ2-7 | TRBD1 | many | TRBV24-1 | CATRQLRDSPYEQYF | TGTGCCACCAGACAACTCCGGGACAGTCCCTACGAGCAGTACTTC
TRBJ2-5 | TRBD1 | few | TRBV6-1 | CASSERTGGETQYF | TGTGCCAGCAGTGAGCGGACAGGGGGAGAGACCCAGTACTTC
TRBJ2-1 | TRBD2 | . | TRBV6-5 | CASRDYAVYNEQFF | TGTGCCAGCCGGGACTACGCTGTTTACAATGAGCAGTTCTTC
TRBJ2-5 | . | . | TRBV5-1 | CASSLDGYQETQYF | TGCGCCAGCAGCTTGGACGGGTACCAAGAGACCCAGTACTTC
TRBJ2-5 | TRBD2 | . | TRBV27 | CASSLRTSGGQTQYF | TGTGCCAGCAGTTTAAGAACTAGCGGGGGACAGACCCAGTACTTC
TRBJ2-3 | TRBD2 | . | TRBV7-3 | CASSRMGAKLAGGDTQYF | TGTGCCAGCAGCAGGATGGGGGCTAAGCTAGCGGGAGGGGATACGCAGTATTTT
TRBJ1-4 | . | . | TRBV4-1 | CASSQDSITGQTNEKLFF | TGCGCCAGCAGCCAAGATTCTATTACGGGACAAACTAATGAAAAACTGTTTTTT
TRBJ2-7 | . | . | TRBV29-1 | CSAQSSTYEQYF | TGCAGCGCACAATCCAGTACCTACGAGCAGTACTTC
TRBJ1-4 | . | . | TRBV4-3 | CASSSMSTGPIEKLFF | TGCGCCAGCAGCTCAATGTCGACAGGTCCCATTGAAAAACTGTTTTTT
TRBJ2-2 | TRBD2 | . | TRBV20-1 | CSASLAENTGELFF | TGCAGTGCTAGTCTAGCGGAGAACACCGGGGAGCTGTTTTTT